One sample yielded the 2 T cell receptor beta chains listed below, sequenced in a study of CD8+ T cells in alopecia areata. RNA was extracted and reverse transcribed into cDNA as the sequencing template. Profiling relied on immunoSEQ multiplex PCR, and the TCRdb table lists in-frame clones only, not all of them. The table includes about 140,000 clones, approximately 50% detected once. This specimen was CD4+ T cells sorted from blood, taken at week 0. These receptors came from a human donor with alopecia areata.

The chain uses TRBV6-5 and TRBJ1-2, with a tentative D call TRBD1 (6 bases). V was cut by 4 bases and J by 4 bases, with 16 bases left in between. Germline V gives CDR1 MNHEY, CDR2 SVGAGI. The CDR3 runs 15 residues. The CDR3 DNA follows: TGTGCCAGCAGTTCTCAGGGGACCCCCGGCTATGGCTACACCTTC. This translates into CASSSQGTPGYGYTF.

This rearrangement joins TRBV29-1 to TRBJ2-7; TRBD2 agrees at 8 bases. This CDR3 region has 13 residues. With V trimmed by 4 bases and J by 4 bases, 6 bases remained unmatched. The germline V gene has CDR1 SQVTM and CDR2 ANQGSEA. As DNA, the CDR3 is TGCAGCGTTGTTCAGCGGGAGCGGTACGAGCAGTACTTC. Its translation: CSVVQRERYEQYF.